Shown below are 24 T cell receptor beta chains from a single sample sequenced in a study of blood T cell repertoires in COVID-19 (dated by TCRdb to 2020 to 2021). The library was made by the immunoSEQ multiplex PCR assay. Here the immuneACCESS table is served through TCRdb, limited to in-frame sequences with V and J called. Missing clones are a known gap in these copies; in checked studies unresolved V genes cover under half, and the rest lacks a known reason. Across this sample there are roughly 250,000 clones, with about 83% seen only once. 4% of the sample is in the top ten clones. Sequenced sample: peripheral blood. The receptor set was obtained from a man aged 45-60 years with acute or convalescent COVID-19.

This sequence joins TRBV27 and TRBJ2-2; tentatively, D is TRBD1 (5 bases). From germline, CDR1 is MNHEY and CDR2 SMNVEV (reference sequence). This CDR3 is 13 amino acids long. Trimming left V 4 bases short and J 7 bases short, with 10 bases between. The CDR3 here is CASSSQGVGELFF. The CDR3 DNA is TGTGCCAGCAGTTCCCAGGGTGTCGGGGAGCTGTTTTTT.

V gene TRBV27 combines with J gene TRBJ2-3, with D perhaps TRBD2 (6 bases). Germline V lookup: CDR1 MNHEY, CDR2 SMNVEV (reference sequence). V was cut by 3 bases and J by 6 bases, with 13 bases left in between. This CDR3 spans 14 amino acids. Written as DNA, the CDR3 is TGTGCCAGCAGTTTCCGGGACTTGAGCGATACGCAGTATTTT. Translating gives CASSFRDLSDTQYF.

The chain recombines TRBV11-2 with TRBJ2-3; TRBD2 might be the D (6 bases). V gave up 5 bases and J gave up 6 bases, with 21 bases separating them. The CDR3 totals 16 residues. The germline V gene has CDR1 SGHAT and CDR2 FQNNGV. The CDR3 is CASSVGGVGLGDTQYF. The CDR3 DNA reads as TGTGCCAGCAGCGTTGGGGGTGTGGGACTGGGTGATACGCAGTATTTT.

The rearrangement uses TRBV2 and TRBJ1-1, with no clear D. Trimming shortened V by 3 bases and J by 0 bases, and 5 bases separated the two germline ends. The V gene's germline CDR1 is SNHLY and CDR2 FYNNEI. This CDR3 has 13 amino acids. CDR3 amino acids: CASSDSMNTEAFF. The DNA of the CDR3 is TGTGCCAGCAGTGACAGTATGAACACTGAAGCTTTCTTT.

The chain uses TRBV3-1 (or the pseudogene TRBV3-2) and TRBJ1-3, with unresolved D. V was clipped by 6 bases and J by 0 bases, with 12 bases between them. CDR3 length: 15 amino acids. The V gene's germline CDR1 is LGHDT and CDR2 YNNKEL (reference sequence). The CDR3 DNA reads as TGTGCCAGCAGAGAGACCGGGAGCTCTGGAAACACCATATATTTT. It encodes CASRETGSSGNTIYF.

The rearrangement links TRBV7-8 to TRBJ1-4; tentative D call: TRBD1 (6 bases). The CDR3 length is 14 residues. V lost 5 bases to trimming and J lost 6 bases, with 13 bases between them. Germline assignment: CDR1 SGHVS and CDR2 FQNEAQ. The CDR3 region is CASSRRGGDEKLFF. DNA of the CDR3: TGTGCCAGCAGCCGACGAGGGGGGGATGAAAAACTGTTTTTT.

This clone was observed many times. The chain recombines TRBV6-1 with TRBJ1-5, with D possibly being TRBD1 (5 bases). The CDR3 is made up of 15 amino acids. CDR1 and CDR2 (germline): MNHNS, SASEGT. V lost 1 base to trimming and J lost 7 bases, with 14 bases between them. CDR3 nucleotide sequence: TGTGCCAGCAGTGAAGGGCCAGGACAATGGCAGCCCCAGCATTTT. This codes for CASSEGPGQWQPQHF.

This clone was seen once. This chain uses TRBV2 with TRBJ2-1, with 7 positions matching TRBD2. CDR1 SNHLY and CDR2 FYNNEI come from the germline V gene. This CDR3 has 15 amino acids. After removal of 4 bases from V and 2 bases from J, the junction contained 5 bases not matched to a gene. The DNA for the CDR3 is TGTGCCAGCAGTGCAGTCAGCGGGACCTACAATGAGCAGTTCTTC. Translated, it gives CASSAVSGTYNEQFF.

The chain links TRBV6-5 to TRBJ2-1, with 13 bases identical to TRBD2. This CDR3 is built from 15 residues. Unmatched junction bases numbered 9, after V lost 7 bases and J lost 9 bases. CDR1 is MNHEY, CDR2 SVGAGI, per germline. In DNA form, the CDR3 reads TGTGCCAGCACGCTCACTAGCGGGAGGGTCACTGAGCAGTTCTTC. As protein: CASTLTSGRVTEQFF.

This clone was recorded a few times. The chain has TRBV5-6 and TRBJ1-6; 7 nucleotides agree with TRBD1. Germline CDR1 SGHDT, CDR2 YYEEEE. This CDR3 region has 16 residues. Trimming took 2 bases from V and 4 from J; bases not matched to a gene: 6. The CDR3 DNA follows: TGTGCCAGCAGCTTTTCCCGGGACAGATATAATTCACCCCTCCACTTT. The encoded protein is CASSFSRDRYNSPLHF.

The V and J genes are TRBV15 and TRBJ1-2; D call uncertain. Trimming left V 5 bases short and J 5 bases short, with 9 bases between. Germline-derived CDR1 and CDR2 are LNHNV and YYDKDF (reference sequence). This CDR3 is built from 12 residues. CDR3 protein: CATSVGSYGYTF. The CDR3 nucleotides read TGTGCCACCAGCGTGGGCTCTTATGGCTACACCTTC.

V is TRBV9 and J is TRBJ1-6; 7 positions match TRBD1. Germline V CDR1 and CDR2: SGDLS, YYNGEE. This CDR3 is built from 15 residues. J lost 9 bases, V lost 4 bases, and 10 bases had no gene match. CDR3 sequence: CASSPQTGKSSPLHF. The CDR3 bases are TGTGCCAGCAGCCCCCAGACAGGGAAGTCTTCACCCCTCCACTTT.

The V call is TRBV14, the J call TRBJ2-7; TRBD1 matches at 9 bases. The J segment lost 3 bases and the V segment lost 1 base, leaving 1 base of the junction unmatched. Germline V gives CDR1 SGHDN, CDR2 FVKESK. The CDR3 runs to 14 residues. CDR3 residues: CASSQGTGVYEQYF. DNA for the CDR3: TGTGCCAGCAGCCAAGGGACAGGGGTCTACGAGCAGTACTTC.

CDR3 sequence reads: CASSSLVQGTEAFF. The CDR3 DNA is TGTGCCAGCAGCTCTCTGGTACAGGGCACTGAAGCTTTCTTT. The rearrangement uses TRBV11-2 and TRBJ1-1; possibly TRBD1 for D (6 bases). V was trimmed by 4 bases and J by 4 bases, leaving 13 bases between them. CDR3 length equals 14 residues. Germline V gene lookup returns CDR1 SGHAT and CDR2 FQNNGV.

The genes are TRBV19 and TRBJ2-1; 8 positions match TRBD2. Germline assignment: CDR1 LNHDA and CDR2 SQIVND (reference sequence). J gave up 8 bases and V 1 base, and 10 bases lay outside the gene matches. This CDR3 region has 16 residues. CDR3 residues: CASSIGPQLAGYEQFF. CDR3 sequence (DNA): TGTGCCAGTAGTATAGGGCCCCAGCTAGCGGGTTATGAGCAGTTCTTC.

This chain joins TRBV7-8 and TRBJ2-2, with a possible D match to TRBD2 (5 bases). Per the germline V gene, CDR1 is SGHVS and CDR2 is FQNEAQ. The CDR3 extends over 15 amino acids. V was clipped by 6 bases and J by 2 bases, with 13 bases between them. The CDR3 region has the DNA TGTGCCAGCAGAAGACCGGGAACAAACACCGGGGAGCTGTTTTTT. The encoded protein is CASRRPGTNTGELFF.

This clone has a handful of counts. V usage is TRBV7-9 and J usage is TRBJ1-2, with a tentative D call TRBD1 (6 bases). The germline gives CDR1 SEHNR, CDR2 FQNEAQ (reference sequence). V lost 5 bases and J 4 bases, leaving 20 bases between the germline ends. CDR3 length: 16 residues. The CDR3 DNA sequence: TGTGCCAGCAGCGAAACTCCCCAGGGAGGGGGCTATGGCTACACCTTC. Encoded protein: CASSETPQGGGYGYTF.

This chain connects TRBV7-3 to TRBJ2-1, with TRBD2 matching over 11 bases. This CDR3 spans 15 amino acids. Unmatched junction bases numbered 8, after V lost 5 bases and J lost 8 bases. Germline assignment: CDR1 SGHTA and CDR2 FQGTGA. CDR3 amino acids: CASSPLAGGLHEQFF. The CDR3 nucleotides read TGTGCCAGCAGCCCCCTAGCGGGAGGCTTGCATGAGCAGTTCTTC.

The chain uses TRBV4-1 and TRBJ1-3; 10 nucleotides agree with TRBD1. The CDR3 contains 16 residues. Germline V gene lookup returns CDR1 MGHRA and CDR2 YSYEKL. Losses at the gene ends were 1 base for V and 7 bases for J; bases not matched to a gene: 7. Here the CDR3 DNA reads TGCGCCAGCAGCCAAGCCGGGACAGGGGAGGGTAACACCATATATTTT. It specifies CASSQAGTGEGNTIYF.

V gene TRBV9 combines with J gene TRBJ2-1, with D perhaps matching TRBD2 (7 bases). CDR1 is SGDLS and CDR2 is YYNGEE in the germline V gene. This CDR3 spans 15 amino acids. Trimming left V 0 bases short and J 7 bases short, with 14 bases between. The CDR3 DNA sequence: TGTGCCAGCAGCGTAGCTACGGGGAGGGGGAATGAGCAGTTCTTC. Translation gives CASSVATGRGNEQFF.

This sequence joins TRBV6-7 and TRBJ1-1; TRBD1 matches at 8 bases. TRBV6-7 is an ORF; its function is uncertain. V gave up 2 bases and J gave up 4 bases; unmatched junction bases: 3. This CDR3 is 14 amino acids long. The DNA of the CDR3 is TGTGCCAGCAGTTACGTCACAGGGGGCACTGAAGCTTTCTTT. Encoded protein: CASSYVTGGTEAFF.

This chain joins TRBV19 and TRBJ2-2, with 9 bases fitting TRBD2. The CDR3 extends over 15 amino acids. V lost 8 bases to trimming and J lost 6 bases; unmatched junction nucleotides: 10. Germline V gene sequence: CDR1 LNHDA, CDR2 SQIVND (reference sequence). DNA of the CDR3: TGTGCCAGTTCTGGGGGCGGGAGGGCCCCCGGGGAGCTGTTTTTT. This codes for CASSGGGRAPGELFF.

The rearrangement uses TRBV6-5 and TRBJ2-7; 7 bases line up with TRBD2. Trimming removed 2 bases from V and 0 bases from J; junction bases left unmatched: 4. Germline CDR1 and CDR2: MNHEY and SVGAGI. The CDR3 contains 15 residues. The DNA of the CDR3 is TGTGCCAGCAGTTACCAAGCGGGGACCTCCTACGAGCAGTACTTC. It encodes CASSYQAGTSYEQYF.

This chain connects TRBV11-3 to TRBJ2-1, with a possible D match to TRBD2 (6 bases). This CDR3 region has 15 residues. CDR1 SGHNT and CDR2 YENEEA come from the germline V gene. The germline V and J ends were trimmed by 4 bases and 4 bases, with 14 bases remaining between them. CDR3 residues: CASSWAGSVYNEQFF. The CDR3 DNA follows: TGTGCCAGCAGCTGGGCCGGGAGTGTTTACAATGAGCAGTTCTTC. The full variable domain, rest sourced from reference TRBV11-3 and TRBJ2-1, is EAGVVQSPRYKIIEKKQPVAFWCNPISGHNTLYWYLQNLGQGPELLIRYENEEAVDDSQLPKDRFSAERLKGVDSTLKIQPAELGDSAVYLCASSWAGSVYNEQFFGPGTRLTVL.